Listed below are T cell receptor beta chains from one sample, sequenced in a study of cytomegalovirus exposure and HLA in healthy donors. Here immunoSEQ multiplex PCR was the method, and the copy in TCRdb shows in-frame clones only, minus some. This table has some 120,000 clones, about 82% appearing once. Sequencing was performed on PBMCs. The receptors were gathered from a man under 40 in good health and CMV-seronegative. Both conserved end residues are part of each CDR3. Fields, in order: D gene, clone size, V gene, J gene, CDR3 protein, CDR3 DNA. D genes are given only for firm matches. Part of the rows lack a size; the others show once, few, many or a class for expanded clones.

NA	once	TRBV19	TRBJ1-1	CASSIQAGTEAFF	TGTGCCAGTAGTATACAGGCCGGAACTGAAGCTTTCTTT
NA	NA	TRBV10-3	TRBJ2-7	CAISESQGKSHEQYF	TGTGCCATCAGTGAAAGTCAGGGTAAAAGCCACGAGCAGTACTTC
TRBD1	NA	TRBV6-5	TRBJ1-6	CASSYSGTGHSPLHF	TGTGCCAGCAGTTACTCTGGGACAGGCCATTCACCCCTCCACTTT
TRBD2	few	TRBV28	TRBJ2-3	CASSPARLAGASGPDTQYF	TGTGCCAGCAGCCCGGCCAGACTAGCGGGAGCCTCAGGTCCAGATACGCAGTATTTT
NA	NA	TRBV4-2	TRBJ1-4	CASRDRGGAYNEKLFF	TGTGCCAGCAGAGACAGAGGGGGTGCCTATAATGAAAAACTGTTTTTT
NA	NA	TRBV7-2	TRBJ2-5	CASSPTSQGSGTQYF	TGTGCCAGCAGCCCGACTAGTCAGGGATCCGGGACCCAGTACTTC
TRBD2	NA	TRBV28	TRBJ2-7	CASRPGLAGGRYEQYF	TGTGCCAGCAGACCGGGACTAGCGGGAGGTCGCTACGAGCAGTACTTC
TRBD1	NA	TRBV29-1	TRBJ2-7	CSVAGTGLYEQYF	TGCAGCGTAGCCGGGACAGGCCTCTACGAGCAGTACTTC
TRBD1	NA	TRBV28	TRBJ2-3	CASSWDRNTDTQYF	TGTGCCAGCAGTTGGGACAGAAACACAGATACGCAGTATTTT
NA	NA	TRBV11-3	TRBJ2-1	CASSPGDSYNEQFF	TGTGCCAGCAGCCCGGGGGACTCTTACAATGAGCAGTTCTTC
NA	NA	TRBV5-4	TRBJ1-2	CASSLEDGRGGYTF	TGTGCCAGCAGCTTGGAGGACGGACGAGGGGGCTACACCTTC
NA	NA	TRBV5-8	TRBJ2-7	CASRRTFSYEQYF	TGTGCCAGCAGAAGGACTTTCTCCTACGAGCAGTACTTC
TRBD1	NA	TRBV7-9	TRBJ2-3	CASSWGQWATDTQYF	TGTGCCAGCAGCTGGGGACAGTGGGCCACAGATACGCAGTATTTT
TRBD1	NA	TRBV27	TRBJ1-1	CASSHWTGKWMNTEAFF	TGTGCCAGCAGTCACTGGACAGGTAAATGGATGAACACTGAAGCTTTCTTT
NA	NA	TRBV11-2	TRBJ2-5	CASRPTIRYQETQYF	TGTGCCAGCAGACCAACTATTAGGTACCAAGAGACCCAGTACTTC
TRBD1	NA	TRBV2	TRBJ2-1	CASSERGQGKYGEQFF	TGTGCCAGCAGTGAACGGGGACAGGGTAAATATGGTGAGCAGTTCTTC
NA	NA	TRBV10-3	TRBJ1-1	CAIRNPQGLPKNTEAFF	TGTGCCATCAGAAACCCCCAGGGACTGCCTAAGAACACTGAAGCTTTCTTT
NA	NA	TRBV7-2	TRBJ2-1	CASSLIGVGSYNEQFF	TGTGCCAGCAGCTTAATAGGAGTTGGTTCCTACAATGAGCAGTTCTTC
NA	NA	TRBV11-2	TRBJ2-5	CASSYNRERRVQETQYF	TGTGCCAGCAGCTACAACCGGGAGCGGCGTGTCCAAGAGACCCAGTACTTC
NA	NA	TRBV5-8	TRBJ1-4	CASSLDRVNEKLFF	TGTGCCAGCAGCTTGGACAGGGTGAATGAAAAACTGTTTTTT